The 25 T cell receptor beta chains below come from one sample, sequenced in a study of shared clonotypes between healthy human individuals. Sequencing was performed with immunoSEQ multiplex PCR; in TCRdb, only in-frame clones are kept and a portion is missing. The sample shows 900,000 to 1,200,000 clones, approximately 78% of them seen only once. Sequencing was done on a sample of memory CD4+ T cells from PBMCs. Subset here: CD45RA-negative fraction. Receptor source: a man younger than 35 in good health. Some clones in this sample may be carry-over from other donors' samples.

J is TRBJ1-3 and V is TRBV4-1; D remains unclear. The CDR3 spans 16 residues. Germline loops: CDR1 MGHRA, CDR2 YSYEKL. Between the trimmed V and J ends, which lost 4 bases and 3 bases, there was a span of 16 bases. The CDR3, as DNA: TGCGCCAGCAGCCCCCGGAGGGAAATTTTTGGAAACACCATATATTTT. This codes for CASSPRREIFGNTIYF.

The V call is TRBV9, the J call TRBJ2-3, with TRBD2 matching 12 bases. The junction had 4 bases not matched to a gene; V was cut back by 2 bases and J by 0 bases. The germline CDR1 and CDR2 sequences are SGDLS and YYNGEE. The CDR3 is 17 amino acids. The CDR3 reads CASSVSSGRGSTDTQYF. The DNA of the CDR3 is TGTGCCAGCAGCGTCTCTAGCGGGAGGGGAAGCACAGATACGCAGTATTTT.

This chain links TRBV7-2 with TRBJ2-7, with 11 nucleotides matching TRBD2. This CDR3 has 13 residues. Losses at the gene ends were 3 bases for V and 6 bases for J; bases not matched to a gene: 1. The V gene's germline CDR1 is SGHTA and CDR2 FQGNSA. CDR3 sequence: CASSFLAGGEQYF. The DNA for the CDR3 is TGTGCCAGCAGCTTCCTAGCGGGAGGCGAGCAGTACTTC.

Details on this clone: A read error is the likely source, as a far larger clone sits one nucleotide away. The chain has TRBV30 and TRBJ1-1, with no clear D. Germline assignment: CDR1 GTSNPN and CDR2 SVGIG (reference sequence). CDR3 size: 13 residues. V dropped 4 bases and J dropped 4 bases, with 13 bases sitting between them. CDR3 sequence (DNA): TGTGCCTGGAAGCTTCAGCCGAGCACTGAAGCTTTCTTT. Translation: CAWKLQPSTEAFF. The variable domain in full, completed from reference TRBV30 and TRBJ1-1, reads SQTIHQWPATLVQPVGSPLSLECTVEGTSNPNLYWYRQAAGRGLQLLFYSVGIGQISSEVPQNLSASRPQDRQFILSSKKLLLSDSGFYLCAWKLQPSTEAFFGQGTRLTVV.

The chain joins TRBV5-1 to TRBJ1-1; a weak D match, TRBD1 (5 bases). CDR3 size: 14 residues. Germline loops: CDR1 SGHRS, CDR2 YFSETQ. Trimming shortened V by 3 bases and J by 4 bases, and 13 bases separated the two germline ends. CDR3 residues: CASSSAQGITEAFF. The CDR3 DNA reads TGCGCCAGCAGCTCTGCCCAGGGTATCACTGAAGCTTTCTTT. Supplemented by reference TRBV5-1 and TRBJ1-1, the full variable domain reads KAGVTQTPRYLIKTRGQQVTLSCSPISGHRSVSWYQQTPGQGLQFLFEYFSETQRNKGNFPGRFSGRQFSNSRSEMNVSTLELGDSALYLCASSSAQGITEAFFGQGTRLTVV.

This clone has more than one count but fewer than ten. This rearrangement joins TRBV19 to TRBJ1-2; D unclear. CDR1 LNHDA and CDR2 SQIVND come from the germline V gene (reference sequence). V was pared by 4 bases and J by 6 bases, with 18 bases between. The CDR3 consists of 15 residues. DNA for the CDR3: TGTGCCAGTAGTAGGGAAGGAGTGGGTAGCGATGGCTACACCTTC. It is translated as CASSREGVGSDGYTF. The variable domain in full, completed from reference TRBV19 and TRBJ1-2, reads DGGITQSPKYLFRKEGQNVTLSCEQNLNHDAMYWYRQDPGQGLRLIYYSQIVNDFQKGDIAEGYSVSREKKESFPLTVTSAQKNPTAFYLCASSREGVGSDGYTFGSGTRLTVV.

The rearrangement links TRBV9 to TRBJ1-2, with D unresolved. Germline V gene lookup returns CDR1 SGDLS and CDR2 YYNGEE. Between the trimmed V and J ends, which lost 0 bases and 8 bases, there was a span of 14 bases. CDR3 length: 14 amino acids. DNA of the CDR3: TGTGCCAGCAGCGTAGACAGCACCTTCGGGGGCTACACCTTC. It specifies CASSVDSTFGGYTF.

The CDR3 protein is CASRMGDSYYEQYF. As DNA, the CDR3 is TGTGCCAGCAGGATGGGGGACAGCTACTACGAGCAGTACTTC. V usage is TRBV6-5 and J usage is TRBJ2-7, with TRBD1 identical over 7 bases. The V segment lost 6 bases and the J segment 3 bases; nucleotides outside the gene matches: 8. CDR1 MNHEY and CDR2 SVGAGI come from the germline V gene. This CDR3 has 14 amino acids.

The gene calls are TRBV7-3 and TRBJ2-3; D is unclear. The CDR3 runs to 15 residues. The V end lost 0 bases, the J end lost 6 bases, and 13 bases lay between the germline ends. Germline assignment: CDR1 SGHTA and CDR2 FQGTGA. As DNA, the CDR3 is TGTGCCAGCAGCTTAACTGGCGGAGTGGCCGATACGCAGTATTTT. Protein sequence: CASSLTGGVADTQYF.

This chain uses TRBV6-1 with TRBJ2-1; TRBD1 agrees at 8 bases. V shed 6 bases and J 6 bases; nucleotides not matched to a gene: 10. Germline V gene sequence: CDR1 MNHNS, CDR2 SASEGT. The CDR3 is 15 residues long. The DNA for the CDR3 is TGTGCCAGCAGCCCGGGACAGGCGGGCAGCAATGAGCAGTTCTTC. Its protein is CASSPGQAGSNEQFF.

The chain couples TRBV6-5 to TRBJ1-2; 9 bases fit TRBD1. The CDR3 extends over 14 amino acids. V dropped 4 bases and J dropped 4; count of bases not matched to a gene: 4. Germline V lookup: CDR1 MNHEY, CDR2 SVGAGI. DNA for the CDR3: TGTGCCAGCAGTTCAACGGACAGGGGCTATGGCTACACCTTC. Protein sequence: CASSSTDRGYGYTF.

In this sample, this clone turned up once. This chain joins TRBV7-8 and TRBJ2-1; 8 positions match TRBD2. Germline V gene sequence: CDR1 SGHVS, CDR2 FQNEAQ. V was clipped by 6 bases and J by 3 bases; unmatched bases: 4. This CDR3 is 14 amino acids long. The CDR3 sequence is CASSSGTSYNEQFF. DNA of the CDR3: TGTGCCAGCAGTTCCGGGACTAGCTACAATGAGCAGTTCTTC.

The chain is built from TRBV7-2 and TRBJ1-1; D is unresolved. V lost 2 bases, J lost 1 base, and 8 bases lay in between. Germline CDR1 reads SGHTA; CDR2 reads FQGNSA. The CDR3 length is 14 residues. The CDR3 spells CASSLLGWNTEAFF. CDR3 nucleotides: TGTGCCAGCAGCTTATTGGGGTGGAACACTGAAGCTTTCTTT.

The genes are TRBV7-9 and TRBJ1-2; D gene ambiguous. The germline gives CDR1 SEHNR, CDR2 FQNEAQ (reference sequence). The CDR3 contains 16 residues. The V end lost 0 bases, the J end lost 3 bases, and 14 bases lay between the germline ends. The CDR3 sequence is CASSLAQYGSDYGYTF. The CDR3 DNA is TGTGCCAGCAGCTTAGCCCAATATGGGTCGGACTATGGCTACACCTTC. The full variable domain, completed using reference TRBV7-9 and TRBJ1-2, is DTGVSQNPRHKITKRGQNVTFRCDPISEHNRLYWYRQTLGQGPEFLTYFQNEAQLEKSRLLSDRFSAERPKGSFSTLEIQRTEQGDSAMYLCASSLAQYGSDYGYTFGSGTRLTVV.

CDR3 nucleotides: TGTGCCAGCAGCTTAAGTCCAGTCCAAGAGACCCAGTACTTC. Translation: CASSLSPVQETQYF. The V and J genes are TRBV7-2 and TRBJ2-5, with D unresolved. V lost 2 bases and J 1 base, leaving 8 bases between the germline ends. The CDR3 covers 14 residues. Per germline, CDR1 SGHTA and CDR2 FQGNSA.

This CDR3 is CASSPIQGEGNTIYF. DNA for the CDR3: TGTGCCAGCTCACCAATACAGGGGGAAGGAAACACCATATATTTT. V and J are TRBV18 and TRBJ1-3, with TRBD1 identical over 8 bases. The V and J ends lost 2 bases and 4 bases, in that order; junction bases with no gene match: 4. The CDR3 has 15 amino acids. From germline, CDR1 is KGHSH and CDR2 LQKENI.

This clone has at least ten counts. The V and J genes are TRBV6-5 and TRBJ2-7, with D perhaps matching TRBD1 or TRBD2 (6 bases each). CDR3 length equals 15 residues. The V end was cut by 5 bases, the J end by 12 bases, with 26 bases between. Germline assignment: CDR1 MNHEY and CDR2 SVGAGI. The CDR3 protein is CASSPLGRMKGGLYF. DNA of the CDR3: TGTGCCAGCAGTCCCCTCGGGAGAATGAAAGGGGGGCTGTACTTC.

V usage is TRBV19 and J usage is TRBJ1-2, with a possible D match to TRBD1 (6 bases). Germline V CDR1 and CDR2: LNHDA, SQIVND (reference sequence). CDR3 length: 13 amino acids. V was trimmed by 6 bases and J by 8 bases, leaving 16 bases between them. CDR3 nucleotides: TGTGCCAGTAGACCAGACAGGCCGGGCGGCTACACCTTC. Its translation: CASRPDRPGGYTF.

The CDR3 bases are TGTGCCAGCACCCCATCGGGGGGCCGGGAGCAGTTCTTC. Amino acids: CASTPSGGREQFF. This chain links TRBV7-6 with TRBJ2-1; D is perhaps TRBD2 (7 bases). This CDR3 is built from 13 residues. Trimming removed 7 bases from V and 10 bases from J, with 17 bases in between. CDR1 is SGHVS, CDR2 FNYEAQ, per germline.

V usage is TRBV28 and J usage is TRBJ2-3; possible D gene TRBD1, 6 bases. Trimming cost V 4 bases and J 2 bases, with 13 bases left between them. Germline CDR1 MDHEN, CDR2 SYDVKM. The CDR3 consists of 15 residues. The CDR3 DNA follows: TGTGCCAGCAGTTCCGACAGGCTGATCACAGATACGCAGTATTTT. This encodes CASSSDRLITDTQYF. Variable domain in full (rest from reference TRBV28 and TRBJ2-3): DVKVTQSSRYLVKRTGEKVFLECVQDMDHENMFWYRQDPGLGLRLIYFSYDVKMKEKGDIPEGYSVSREKKERFSLILESASTNQTSMYLCASSSDRLITDTQYFGPGTRLTVL.

The count of this clone is one. The CDR3 DNA follows: TGTGCCAGCAGACTAGCGGGAGGGCCCACACGTCAGTTCTTC. Residues: CASRLAGGPTRQFF. The V gene is TRBV5-4, the J gene TRBJ2-1; 13 positions match TRBD2. The CDR3 runs 14 residues. CDR1 and CDR2 from the germline V gene are SGHNT and YYREEE (reference sequence). With 5 bases clipped from V and 13 bases from J, the junction kept 9 bases outside the gene matches.

The chain combines TRBV7-2 with TRBJ1-4; a possible D gene is TRBD1 (6 bases). CDR3 length: 15 residues. V lost 3 bases and J 0 bases, leaving 8 bases between the germline ends. Germline CDR1 and CDR2: SGHTA and FQGNSA. The CDR3 bases are TGTGCCAGCAGCTTTACAGGGACAACTAATGAAAAACTGTTTTTT. Its translation: CASSFTGTTNEKLFF.

This chain joins TRBV18 and TRBJ2-7; D is uncertain. V was trimmed by 2 bases and J by 6 bases, leaving 8 bases between them. The CDR3 is made up of 12 amino acids. Looked up from germline, CDR1 is KGHSH and CDR2 is LQKENI. CDR3 DNA: TGTGCCAGCTCACCAGACCTGGGCGAGCAGTACTTC. Translating it yields CASSPDLGEQYF.

This chain connects TRBV5-1 to TRBJ2-7, with D possibly called TRBD1 or TRBD2 (5 bases each). The germline V and J ends were trimmed by 2 bases and 4 bases, with 16 bases remaining between them. Germline CDR1 SGHRS, CDR2 YFSETQ. This CDR3 region has 15 residues. The CDR3 loop reads CASSLGRSGLYEQYF. The CDR3 nucleotides are TGCGCCAGCAGCTTAGGTCGTTCGGGGCTATACGAGCAGTACTTC.

This clone was counted a few times. This chain links TRBV2 with TRBJ2-1, with D maybe TRBD2 (7 bases). Germline V lookup: CDR1 SNHLY, CDR2 FYNNEI. Trimming left V 7 bases short and J 9 bases short, with 22 bases between. The CDR3 is made up of 15 amino acids. The CDR3 bases are TGTGCCAGCAACCAAGGGGGAGGGGTCCGTGGTGAGCAGTTCTTC. As protein: CASNQGGGVRGEQFF. Combining the CDR3 with reference TRBV2 and TRBJ2-1 gives the whole variable domain EPEVTQTPSHQVTQMGQEVILRCVPISNHLYFYWYRQILGQKVEFLVSFYNNEISEKSEIFDDQFSVERPDGSNFTLKIRSTKLEDSAMYFCASNQGGGVRGEQFFGPGTRLTVL.